This TCR beta chain was retrieved from a study of blood T cell repertoires in COVID-19. This CDR3 contains 19 residues. Germline assignment: CDR1 SGHRS and CDR2 YFSETQ. V lost 7 bases to trimming and J lost 4 bases; unmatched junction nucleotides: 17. Profiled with immunoSEQ multiplex PCR; TCRdb holds only in-frame clones, not every one. The sample lists roughly 150,000 clones; 80% were seen once. This clonotype originated in a man between 60 and 75 years old with acute or convalescent COVID-19. Source material: peripheral blood. The rearrangement links TRBV5-1 to TRBJ2-3; 14 bases align to TRBD2. CDR3 DNA sequence: TGCGCCAGCCGAACACAGGGGACGGGACTAGCGGGGGAGCCAGATACGCAGTATTTT. It translates to CASRTQGTGLAGEPDTQYF.